The present T cell receptor beta chain was sequenced within a study of shared clonotypes between healthy human individuals. Only one count was recorded for this clone. Several immunoSEQ plates held equal portions of the genomic DNA taken from each subset. Data came from immunoSEQ multiplex PCR; TCRdb stores just in-frame clones and leaves some out. Among under 350,000 clones, roughly 84% were seen once, and the ten largest hold 15% to 20%. The sample comprised memory CD8+ T cells sorted from blood. Described subset: CD45RO+ cells pooled with CCR7-negative TemRA cells. The sequence was collected from a man between 18 and 29 years old in good health.

The CDR3 region is CASSSSGEYTEAFF. Here the CDR3 DNA reads TGTGCCAGCAGCTCTTCAGGGGAATACACTGAAGCTTTCTTT. The V gene is TRBV6-6, the J gene TRBJ1-1, with a weak D call TRBD1 (6 bases). This CDR3 comprises 14 residues. Germline V CDR1 and CDR2: MNHNY, SVGAGI (reference sequence). The V gene lost 6 bases and the J gene lost 3 bases, with 14 bases spanning the gap.